The next 19 T cell receptor beta chains were all read from a single sample in a study of blood T cell repertoires in COVID-19. The assay was immunoSEQ multiplex PCR, and TCRdb's table has in-frame clones only and misses some. This sample has approximately 110,000 clones, with approximately 81% found just once. The specimen was peripheral blood. The receptors derive from an elderly man with COVID-19, enrolled during active disease.

Here the CDR3 DNA reads TGCGCCAGCAGTGACGTCAGGATGGAGACCCAGTACTTC. Its translation is CASSDVRMETQYF. The genes are TRBV10-2 and TRBJ2-5; unclear D gene. V lost 3 bases, J lost 5 bases, and 10 bases lay in between. Looked up from germline, CDR1 is WSHSY and CDR2 is SAAADI. The CDR3 is made up of 13 amino acids.

This chain links TRBV7-9 with TRBJ2-3; 8 positions agree with TRBD1. V trimming: 3 bases; J trimming: 3 bases; junction bases outside the gene matches: 5. The CDR3 sequence is 15 residues long. CDR1 and CDR2 (germline): SEHNR, FQNEAQ (reference sequence). The CDR3 DNA is TGTGCCAGCAGCTTTGACAGGGGATTTACAGATACGCAGTATTTT. Its protein is CASSFDRGFTDTQYF. Supplemented by reference TRBV7-9 and TRBJ2-3, the full variable domain reads DTGVSQNPRHKITKRGQNVTFRCDPISEHNRLYWYRQTLGQGPEFLTYFQNEAQLEKSRLLSDRFSAERPKGSFSTLEIQRTEQGDSAMYLCASSFDRGFTDTQYFGPGTRLTVL.

V gene TRBV5-4 combines with J gene TRBJ2-7; 13 nucleotides align to TRBD2. Germline CDR1 and CDR2: SGHNT and YYREEE (reference sequence). After removal of 4 bases from V and 6 bases from J, the junction contained 4 bases not matched to a gene. The CDR3 is made up of 14 amino acids. DNA for the CDR3: TGTGCCAGCAGCGAACTAGCGGGAGGGGGCGAGCAGTACTTC. Translating gives CASSELAGGGEQYF. Looking up the rest from reference TRBV5-4 and TRBJ2-7 gives the full variable domain: ETGVTQSPTHLIKTRGQQVTLRCSSQSGHNTVSWYQQALGQGPQFIFQYYREEENGRGNFPPRFSGLQFPNYSSELNVNALELDDSALYLCASSELAGGGEQYFGPGTRLTVT.

The gene calls are TRBV5-1 and TRBJ2-2, with unresolved D. CDR1 and CDR2 (germline): SGHRS, YFSETQ. Trimming removed 0 bases at V and 8 bases at J, with 2 bases between. The CDR3 is made up of 11 amino acids. This chain's CDR3 is CASSLAGELFF. CDR3 in DNA: TGCGCCAGCAGCTTGGCTGGGGAGCTGTTTTTT.

The chain links TRBV19 to TRBJ1-4, with D possibly being TRBD1 (6 bases). Trimming removed 3 bases at V and 0 bases at J, with 11 bases between. This CDR3 is built from 16 residues. CDR1 is LNHDA, CDR2 SQIVND, per germline (reference sequence). CDR3 sequence (DNA): TGTGCCAGTAGTATGAACAGGGATGCAACTAATGAAAAACTGTTTTTT. Protein product: CASSMNRDATNEKLFF.

The gene calls are TRBV6-6 and TRBJ1-6, with 8 bases matching TRBD1. The trim removed 4 bases at V and 7 bases at J, leaving 6 bases unmatched. The CDR3 is made up of 15 amino acids. Germline lookup yields CDR1 MNHNY and CDR2 SVGAGI (reference sequence). CDR3 sequence reads: CASSSRQGLNSPLHF. Here the CDR3 DNA reads TGTGCCAGCAGTTCCCGACAGGGGCTCAATTCACCCCTCCACTTT.

The chain recombines TRBV7-9 with TRBJ1-3; D uncertain. V was cut by 11 bases and J by 0 bases, with 11 bases left in between. This CDR3 region has 13 residues. Per the germline V gene, CDR1 is SEHNR and CDR2 is FQNEAQ (reference sequence). The CDR3 DNA sequence: TGTGCCGGTCTGAACAGCTCTGGAAACACCATATATTTT. The encoded protein is CAGLNSSGNTIYF.

In this sample, this clone turned up a few times. This chain links TRBV10-1 with TRBJ2-3; 10 bases align to TRBD2. With V trimmed by 4 bases and J by 2 bases, 3 bases remained unmatched. The CDR3 consists of 15 residues. From germline, CDR1 is WNHNN and CDR2 SYGVQD (reference sequence). The CDR3 here is CASSGSGGSTDTQYF. Written as DNA, the CDR3 is TGCGCCAGCAGTGGTAGCGGGGGGTCCACAGATACGCAGTATTTT.

The chain has TRBV28 and TRBJ2-7, with no clear D. This CDR3 is built from 14 residues. The germline V gene encodes CDR1 MDHEN and CDR2 SYDVKM. Trimming removed 2 bases at V and 3 bases at J, with 11 bases between. The CDR3 spells CASSLRVNLYEQYF. In nucleotides, the CDR3 is TGTGCCAGCAGTTTACGGGTTAATCTCTACGAGCAGTACTTC. Supplemented by reference TRBV28 and TRBJ2-7, the full variable domain reads DVKVTQSSRYLVKRTGEKVFLECVQDMDHENMFWYRQDPGLGLRLIYFSYDVKMKEKGDIPEGYSVSREKKERFSLILESASTNQTSMYLCASSLRVNLYEQYFGPGTRLTVT.

The chain is built from TRBV19 and TRBJ1-5; D is possibly TRBD1 (5 bases). This CDR3 is built from 13 residues. Germline CDR1 reads LNHDA; CDR2 reads SQIVND (reference sequence). V was pared by 3 bases and J by 12 bases, with 15 bases between. CDR3 protein: CASSISDPGGQHF. The DNA for the CDR3 is TGTGCCAGTAGTATCAGTGACCCCGGGGGCCAGCATTTT.

The CDR3 DNA is TGTGCCAGCCGAATCGGGGACAGGGGGCGCACAGATACGCAGTATTTT. Translated: CASRIGDRGRTDTQYF. The V gene is TRBV7-9, the J gene TRBJ2-3, with 12 bases fitting TRBD1. Germline CDR1 and CDR2: SEHNR and FQNEAQ (reference sequence). With 8 bases clipped from V and 1 base from J, the junction kept 7 bases outside the gene matches. The CDR3 is made up of 16 amino acids.

The V and J genes are TRBV25-1 and TRBJ2-2; TRBD1 might be the D (6 bases). V was pared by 5 bases and J by 6 bases, with 7 bases between. The CDR3 sequence is 12 residues long. Germline V gene lookup returns CDR1 MGHDK and CDR2 SYGVNS. The CDR3 nucleotides are TGTGCCAGCAGTACAGGGCCCGGGGAGCTGTTTTTT. It translates to CASSTGPGELFF.

V usage is TRBV7-2 and J usage is TRBJ2-7; 11 bases are shared with TRBD2. The CDR3 is made up of 17 amino acids. The germline CDR1 and CDR2 sequences are SGHTA and FQGNSA. With 1 base clipped from V and 7 bases from J, the junction kept 12 bases outside the gene matches. The CDR3 spells CASSLGAGGTSGREQYF. CDR3 in DNA: TGTGCCAGCAGCTTAGGGGCAGGGGGTACTAGCGGGAGAGAGCAGTACTTC.

This sequence joins TRBV18 and TRBJ2-3; D might be TRBD1 (5 bases). The CDR3 contains 14 residues. Trimming pared 6 bases from V and 1 base from J, leaving 11 bases between. CDR1 and CDR2 from the germline V gene are KGHSH and LQKENI. CDR3 in DNA: TGTGCCAGCTCGGGGCAGAGAGGCACAGATACGCAGTATTTT. The encoded protein is CASSGQRGTDTQYF.

The chain joins TRBV6-5 to TRBJ1-6; 7 bases align to TRBD1. Germline V gene lookup returns CDR1 MNHEY and CDR2 SVGAGI. Trimming cost V 4 bases and J 8 bases; bases outside gene matches: 8. This CDR3 contains 15 residues. The CDR3 region has the DNA TGTGCCAGCAGTTTGGGACAGCCAGGTGATTCACCCCTCCACTTT. Its translation: CASSLGQPGDSPLHF.

The V call is TRBV28, the J call TRBJ1-5, with 7 bases aligning to TRBD1. The CDR3 length is 17 residues. The V and J ends lost 3 bases and 0 bases, in that order; junction bases with no gene match: 8. The germline CDR1 and CDR2 sequences are MDHEN and SYDVKM. The CDR3 region is CASSFGGQSHSNQPQHF. CDR3 sequence (DNA): TGTGCCAGCAGTTTTGGGGGACAGAGCCATAGCAATCAGCCCCAGCATTTT. The complete variable domain, with remaining parts taken from reference TRBV28 and TRBJ1-5, reads DVKVTQSSRYLVKRTGEKVFLECVQDMDHENMFWYRQDPGLGLRLIYFSYDVKMKEKGDIPEGYSVSREKKERFSLILESASTNQTSMYLCASSFGGQSHSNQPQHFGDGTRLSIL.

The CDR3, as DNA: TGTGCCAGCAGCTTGGTACTAGCGGGTTACAATGAGCAGTTCTTC. It translates to CASSLVLAGYNEQFF. The chain combines TRBV5-4 with TRBJ2-1, with 9 bases matching TRBD2. With 0 bases clipped from V and 4 bases from J, the junction kept 2 bases outside the gene matches. In germline, CDR1 is SGHNT, CDR2 YYREEE (reference sequence). CDR3 length equals 15 residues.

This chain connects TRBV3-1 (or the pseudogene TRBV3-2) to TRBJ1-6; 7 nucleotides align to TRBD1. CDR1 LGHDT and CDR2 YNNKEL come from the germline V gene (reference sequence). Losses at the gene ends were 2 bases for V and 10 bases for J; bases not matched to a gene: 2. This CDR3 is built from 13 residues. This CDR3 reads CASSQTGESPLHF. The CDR3 DNA reads TGTGCCAGCAGCCAAACAGGGGAGTCACCCCTCCACTTT.

The CDR3 protein is CASRAFGQRTNEQFF. CDR3 nucleotide sequence: TGTGCCAGCAGGGCCTTCGGACAGCGTACCAATGAGCAGTTCTTC. The chain employs TRBV6-5 and TRBJ2-1, with a possible D match to TRBD1 (6 bases). V was shortened by 6 bases and J by 6 bases, with 18 bases between the two germline ends. Germline V gives CDR1 MNHEY, CDR2 SVGAGI. This CDR3 comprises 15 residues.